The sequence of this T cell receptor beta chain was determined in a study of human versus mouse CDR3 diversity and MHC coevolution (dated by TCRdb to about 2017). Study-level background: The immunoSEQ assay was reported to detect one in 200,000 T cells and to minimize multiplex PCR amplification bias. Human naive CD4 T cell repertoires were used as a reference for TCR selection on multiple MHC II alleles and were compared with human-TCR-locus transgenic mice carrying single MHC II. Across mouse and human samples, each sample had between roughly 5.5 x 10^6 and 1.7 x 10^7 valid reads. The human cohort comprised three healthy volunteer blood donors, one aged 30 to 39, one aged 40 to 50 and one aged 60 to 69 at collection.

What the research found in general, with its limitations: Because human T cells were selected on several MHC II alleles, repertoire diversity was not considered directly comparable between humans and mice. On average, humans had more CDR3 deletions and insertions than mice, indicating greater exonuclease and TdT activity. According to iCHAO1 estimates, humans had the largest TCR beta repertoire, about 1.6 million clonotypes, which was attributed likely to selection by multiple MHC II molecules. Among all the groups compared, the lowest clonal inequality scores came from most of the three human donors.

The QIAGEN blood and tissue kit was used to extract genomic DNA from sorted cells, and the DNA was quantified on a NanoDrop 1000. Deep sequencing and quantification of TCR alpha and beta chains were performed on the immunoSEQ platform by multiplex PCR of genomic DNA. As for the authors' bioinformatics: TCR sequences were annotated using IMGT gene and region definitions. Out-of-frame rearrangements served as a stand-in for the preselection repertoire and were compared with in-frame clonotypes. To estimate repertoire size, the study used the iCHAO1 estimator that comes with the immunoSEQ platform. A Gini index based on the Lorenz curve was applied to in-frame amino acid clonotypes to measure clonal inequality. The intersect function in the R package tcR was used to count shared clonotypes, while the Jaccard index served to score similarity. V, J and V-J usage frequencies went into a principal component analysis run with the R prcomp function, with no normalization applied. Held by TCRdb, this immuneACCESS table contains in-frame sequences only and omits some clones. Under half of the omission traces to an unresolved V gene where checked; the cause of the rest is unknown. The V and J calls and clone size were taken over from that table, and D and trimming were inferred from the DNA. Present in this sample are 80,000 or so clones, just under 95% of which were seen just once. Jointly, the top ten make up more than 1.1% of the sample.

On this clone: Which antigen it targets is not known. Base qualities are missing; no much larger clone stands one base away.

Fluorescence-activated cell sorting was used to pull naive CD4 T cells, meaning cells that were CD45RO-negative and CD62L-positive, out of the PBMCs. Around 50 ml of fresh peripheral blood was collected from each donor, and PBMCs were isolated by Ficoll density centrifugation. All samples were sorted on a FACSAria III instrument and reached purity above 90%. The germline V gene supplies CDR1 KGHSH and CDR2 LQKENI. Trimmed from V: 3 bases; trimmed from J: 6 bases; junction bases lacking a gene match: 1. The CDR3 spans 13 residues, from the cysteine through the phenylalanine. Kept here is only the CDR3 DNA, which spans 39 bases and is read in frame from base 1.

Source material: naive CD4+ T cells from blood. The meaning of the sample's cell subset or site label: CD45RO-negative CD62L-positive naive CD4 T cells. The chain couples TRBV18 to TRBJ2-1, with 8 bases aligning to TRBD1. The clonotype was recovered from a person between 25 and 70 years old in good health. The CDR3 protein: CASSPGQGNEQFF. The sequenced DNA is TGTGCCAGCTCACCCGGACAGGGCAATGAGCAGTTCTTC.